This is a list of T cell receptor beta chains from one sample in a study of CD8+ T cells in alopecia areata. Using immunoSEQ multiplex PCR, the repertoire was profiled, and TCRdb retains in-frame clones only, with some absent. The sample yields 200,000 to 250,000 clones, about three fifths seen once. The sample consisted of CD4+ T cells sorted from blood, taken at week 4, from a patient treated with tofacitinib. The origin of the receptors is a human donor with alopecia areata. Each CDR3 is given with its conserved first and last residue. A D gene is named only where the DNA matches it firmly. Some rows have no size entry. The others give once, few or many, or a class for an expanded clone.

clone size	V gene	J gene	D gene	CDR3 protein	CDR3 DNA
NA	TRBV29-1	TRBJ1-2	TRBD1	CSVTGTGVGGYTF	TGCAGCGTCACCGGGACAGGGGTCGGCGGCTACACCTTC
NA	TRBV7-6	TRBJ1-1	NA	CASSLKENTEAFF	TGTGCCAGCAGCTTAAAGGAGAACACTGAAGCTTTCTTT
once	TRBV7-2	TRBJ2-3	TRBD1	CASSKDRAGTDTQYF	TGTGCCAGCAGCAAGGACAGGGCCGGCACAGATACGCAGTATTTT
few	TRBV6-1	TRBJ2-2	TRBD2	CASSDSGWNTGELFF	TGTGCCAGCAGTGATAGCGGGTGGAACACCGGGGAGCTGTTTTTT
few	TRBV29-1	TRBJ2-7	NA	CSVSAENYEQYF	TGCAGCGTAAGCGCAGAAAACTACGAGCAGTACTTC
NA	TRBV25-1	TRBJ2-5	TRBD2	CASSESGGGETQYF	TGTGCCAGCAGTGAAAGCGGGGGTGGGGAGACCCAGTACTTC
NA	TRBV6-6	TRBJ1-2	TRBD1	CASNLGTEINYGYTF	TGTGCCAGCAATCTGGGGACAGAGATTAACTATGGCTACACCTTC
NA	TRBV15	TRBJ2-2	TRBD1	CATWDRGKTGELFF	TGTGCCACCTGGGACAGGGGGAAAACCGGGGAGCTGTTTTTT
NA	TRBV19	TRBJ1-1	NA	CASIGAQNTEAFF	TGTGCCAGTATCGGAGCCCAGAACACTGAAGCTTTCTTT
once	TRBV6-1	TRBJ1-2	NA	CASGRKDYGYTF	TGTGCCAGCGGACGGAAGGACTATGGCTACACCTTC
NA	TRBV6-1	TRBJ2-3	NA	CASSEGGAWGVGTDTQYF	TGTGCCAGCAGTGAAGGCGGGGCTTGGGGGGTCGGCACAGATACGCAGTATTTT
NA	TRBV7-9	TRBJ2-3	NA	CASSSMSGTDTQYF	TGTGCCAGCAGCTCGATGTCAGGCACAGATACGCAGTATTTT
once	TRBV5-1	TRBJ2-2	NA	CASSFGGELFF	TGCGCCAGCAGCTTCGGCGGGGAGCTGTTTTTT
NA	TRBV6-1	TRBJ1-5	TRBD1	CASSWTGGNQPQHF	TGTGCCAGCAGTTGGACAGGTGGCAATCAGCCCCAGCATTTT
NA	TRBV6-5	TRBJ1-1	NA	CASRTRNTEAFF	TGTGCCAGCAGGACACGGAACACTGAAGCTTTCTTT
NA	TRBV30	TRBJ2-1	NA	CAWSVLEGGLERQFF	TGTGCCTGGAGTGTACTGGAGGGGGGGCTTGAGCGGCAGTTCTTC
once	TRBV7-2	TRBJ2-3	NA	CASSLDAGTDTQYF	TGTGCCAGCAGCTTAGACGCCGGGACTGATACGCAGTATTTT
few	TRBV4-3	TRBJ2-7	NA	CASSQDLGQNYEQYF	TGCGCCAGCAGCCAAGATCTCGGACAGAACTACGAGCAGTACTTC
NA	TRBV6-1	TRBJ1-5	TRBD1	CASTGTVSNQPQHF	TGTGCCAGCACCGGGACAGTAAGCAATCAGCCCCAGCATTTT
few	TRBV7-2	TRBJ1-1	NA	CASSLEGEAFF	TGTGCCAGCAGCTTAGAAGGGGAAGCTTTCTTT
NA	TRBV5-1	TRBJ1-1	NA	CASMGARPPSTEAFF	TGCGCCAGCATGGGGGCACGACCGCCGAGTACTGAAGCTTTCTTT
NA	TRBV7-6	TRBJ1-1	NA	CASSFTGTEAFF	TGTGCCAGCAGCTTTACAGGGACTGAAGCTTTCTTT
NA	TRBV29-1	TRBJ1-2	NA	CSVEGSYGYTF	TGCAGCGTTGAAGGCAGTTATGGCTACACCTTC
few	TRBV2	TRBJ1-1	NA	CASSGTKNTEAFF	TGTGCCAGCAGCGGGACAAAGAACACTGAAGCTTTCTTT
few	TRBV2	TRBJ1-1	NA	CASQRGTEAFF	TGTGCCAGCCAGAGGGGCACTGAAGCTTTCTTT
NA	TRBV4-3	TRBJ2-7	NA	CASSQDWGDEQYF	TGCGCCAGCAGCCAAGATTGGGGGGACGAGCAGTACTTC
many	TRBV5-6	TRBJ1-1	NA	CASSPTEAFF	TGTGCCAGCAGCCCGACAGAAGCTTTCTTT
once	TRBV29-1	TRBJ1-2	NA	CSVELQPADGYTF	TGCAGCGTTGAACTACAACCGGCTGATGGCTACACCTTC
NA	TRBV5-1	TRBJ2-6	NA	CASSNSPGASGANVLTF	TGCGCCAGCTCCAACTCCCCAGGGGCTTCTGGGGCCAACGTCCTGACTTTC
NA	TRBV10-3	TRBJ2-6	NA	CAISVSGANVLTF	TGTGCCATCAGTGTCTCTGGGGCCAACGTCCTGACTTTC
NA	TRBV30	TRBJ1-2	NA	CAWSAQDAGLGYGYTF	TGTGCCTGGAGTGCACAAGACGCCGGTCTGGGCTATGGCTACACCTTC
NA	TRBV27	TRBJ1-4	NA	CASSLSVQLPGHTKLLFF	TGTGCCAGCAGTTTATCAGTACAATTACCGGGACATACCAAATTGCTGTTTTTT
NA	TRBV2	TRBJ2-6	NA	CASGEQGTGANVLTF	TGTGCCAGCGGGGAACAGGGAACTGGGGCCAACGTCCTGACTTTC
NA	TRBV7-8	TRBJ1-6	NA	CASSLGLGYNSPLHF	TGTGCCAGCAGCTTAGGCTTAGGTTATAATTCACCCCTCCACTTT
once	TRBV4-1	TRBJ1-4	NA	CASSQDLTIGTANEKLFF	TGCGCCAGCAGCCAAGATCTGACAATCGGGACGGCTAATGAAAAACTGTTTTTT
NA	TRBV7-2	TRBJ1-1	NA	CASSFATGLNTEAFF	TGTGCCAGCAGCTTCGCTACAGGGCTGAACACTGAAGCTTTCTTT
NA	TRBV15	TRBJ1-4	NA	CATSRDSAGAREKLFF	TGTGCCACCAGCAGAGATTCGGCGGGGGCGCGTGAAAAACTGTTTTTT
NA	TRBV30	TRBJ2-7	TRBD2	CAWTGTSSHEQYF	TGTGCCTGGACCGGGACTAGCTCCCACGAGCAGTACTTC
NA	TRBV25-1	TRBJ2-7	NA	CASSEFPLEQYF	TGTGCCAGCAGTGAATTCCCATTAGAGCAGTACTTC
NA	TRBV23-1	TRBJ2-1	TRBD2	CASTGGLAMNEQFF	TGCGCCAGCACAGGCGGACTAGCGATGAATGAGCAGTTCTTC
NA	TRBV18	TRBJ2-3	NA	CASSPRSRLSTDTQYF	TGTGCCAGCTCACCTAGAAGTAGATTAAGCACAGATACGCAGTATTTT
few	TRBV27	TRBJ1-2	NA	CASSSTPRGALGYTF	TGTGCCAGCAGTTCAACCCCTCGGGGGGCGCTGGGCTACACCTTC
few	TRBV23-1	TRBJ1-1	NA	CASSFPQTPNTEAFF	TGCGCCAGCAGTTTCCCGCAGACACCGAACACTGAAGCTTTCTTT
NA	TRBV30	TRBJ1-1	TRBD1	CAWPTRQGANTEAFF	TGTGCCTGGCCGACACGACAGGGTGCGAACACTGAAGCTTTCTTT
NA	TRBV7-9	TRBJ1-2	NA	CASSPGTEYGYTF	TGTGCCAGCAGCCCCGGGACGGAATATGGCTACACCTTC
few	TRBV7-2	TRBJ1-4	NA	CASSLVRSEKLFF	TGTGCCAGCAGCTTAGTTAGGTCCGAAAAACTGTTTTTT
once	TRBV5-4	TRBJ2-6	NA	CASRRDSGANVLTF	TGTGCCAGCAGGAGGGACTCTGGGGCCAACGTCCTGACTTTC
few	TRBV7-9	TRBJ1-2	TRBD1	CASSSTGISYGYTF	TGTGCCAGCAGCTCGACAGGGATAAGCTATGGCTACACCTTC
NA	TRBV29-1	TRBJ1-1	TRBD1	CSVEQRDRPNTEAFF	TGCAGCGTTGAACAAAGGGACAGACCGAACACTGAAGCTTTCTTT